This T cell receptor beta chain was sequenced during a study of graft-versus-host responses after intestinal transplantation. Study overall: Multivisceral, liver-intestinal, or isolated intestinal grafts were transplanted into recipients. For around 3 years after anti-thymocyte globulin induction, all recipients took tacrolimus and steroids. General study results and limits: Levels of circulating GvH clones at their peak were associated with early post-transplant HvG declines. Graft-versus-host to host-versus-graft clonal ratios in allografts were high in patients with graft-donor T cell macrochimerism.

Clones were read by immunoSEQ multiplex PCR, and TCRdb kept only the in-frame ones, dropping some. The sample lists roughly 36,000 clones, about four fifths occurring once. Turning to this clone: Its specificity is not known.

The germline gives CDR1 SGHTA, CDR2 FQGTGA. V was clipped by 2 bases and J by 2 bases, with 13 bases between them. The CDR3 has 15 residues. This chain uses TRBV7-3 with TRBJ2-7; a possible D gene is TRBD1 (6 bases). The origin of this receptor is a human patient who received an intestinal transplant, so some T cells may come from the graft donor. This specimen consisted of PBMCs, obtained 1070 days after transplant. The CDR3 DNA reads as TGTGCCAGCAGCTTACGGCAGGGGAACGCCTACGAGCAGTACTTC. It translates to CASSLRQGNAYEQYF.